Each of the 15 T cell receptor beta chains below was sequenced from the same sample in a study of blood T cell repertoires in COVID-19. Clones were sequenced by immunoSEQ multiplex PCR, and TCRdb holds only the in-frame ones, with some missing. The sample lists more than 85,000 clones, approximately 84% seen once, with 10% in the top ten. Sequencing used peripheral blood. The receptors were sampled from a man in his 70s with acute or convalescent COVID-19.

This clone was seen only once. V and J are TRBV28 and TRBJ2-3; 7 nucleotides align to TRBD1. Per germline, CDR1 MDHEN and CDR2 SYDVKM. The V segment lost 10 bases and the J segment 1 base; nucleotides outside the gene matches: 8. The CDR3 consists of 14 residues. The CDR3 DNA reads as TGTGCCACCCGGGACAGTGTCGGCACAGATACGCAGTATTTT. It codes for CATRDSVGTDTQYF.

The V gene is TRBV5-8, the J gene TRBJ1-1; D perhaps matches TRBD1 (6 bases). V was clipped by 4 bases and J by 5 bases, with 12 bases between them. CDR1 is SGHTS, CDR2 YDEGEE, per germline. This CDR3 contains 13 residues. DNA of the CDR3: TGTGCCAGCAGCGTTCAGGGGAGTACTGAAGCTTTCTTT. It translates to CASSVQGSTEAFF.

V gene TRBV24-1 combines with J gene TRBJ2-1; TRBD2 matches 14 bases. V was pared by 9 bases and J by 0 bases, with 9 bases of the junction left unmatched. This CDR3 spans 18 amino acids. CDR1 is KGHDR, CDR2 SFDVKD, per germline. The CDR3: CATSGLAGVKGSYNEQFF. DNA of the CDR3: TGTGCCACCTCGGGACTAGCGGGAGTAAAGGGCTCCTACAATGAGCAGTTCTTC.

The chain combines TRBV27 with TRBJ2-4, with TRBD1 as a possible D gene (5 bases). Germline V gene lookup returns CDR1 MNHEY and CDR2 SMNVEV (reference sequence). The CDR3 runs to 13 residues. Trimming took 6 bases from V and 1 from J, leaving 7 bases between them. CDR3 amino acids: CASRSGAKNIQYF. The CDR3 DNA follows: TGTGCCAGCAGGTCAGGGGCCAAAAACATTCAGTACTTC.

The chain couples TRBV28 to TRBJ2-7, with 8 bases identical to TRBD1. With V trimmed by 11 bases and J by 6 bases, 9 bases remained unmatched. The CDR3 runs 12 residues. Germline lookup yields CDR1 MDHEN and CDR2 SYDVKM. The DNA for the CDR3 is TGTGCCGGAAGGACAGGGAGTACCGAGCAGTACTTC. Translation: CAGRTGSTEQYF.

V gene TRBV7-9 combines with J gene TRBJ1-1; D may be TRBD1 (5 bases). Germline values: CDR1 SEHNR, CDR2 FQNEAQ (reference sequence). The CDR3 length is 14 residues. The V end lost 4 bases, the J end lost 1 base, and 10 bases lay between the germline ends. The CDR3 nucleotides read TGTGCCAGCAGCTGGGGCTCTCAGAACACTGAAGCTTTCTTT. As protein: CASSWGSQNTEAFF. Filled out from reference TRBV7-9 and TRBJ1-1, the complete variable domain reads DTGVSQNPRHKITKRGQNVTFRCDPISEHNRLYWYRQTLGQGPEFLTYFQNEAQLEKSRLLSDRFSAERPKGSFSTLEIQRTEQGDSAMYLCASSWGSQNTEAFFGQGTRLTVV.

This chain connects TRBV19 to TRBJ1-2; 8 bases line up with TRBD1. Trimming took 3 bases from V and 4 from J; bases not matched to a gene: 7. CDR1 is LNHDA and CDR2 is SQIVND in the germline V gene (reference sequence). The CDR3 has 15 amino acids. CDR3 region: CASSMVDRESYGYTF. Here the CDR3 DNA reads TGTGCCAGTAGTATGGTGGACAGGGAGAGCTATGGCTACACCTTC.

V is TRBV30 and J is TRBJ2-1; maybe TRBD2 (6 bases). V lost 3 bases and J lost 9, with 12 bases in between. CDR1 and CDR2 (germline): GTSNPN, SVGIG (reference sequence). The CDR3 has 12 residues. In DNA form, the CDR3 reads TGTGCCTGGAGGTATGGAGGGGTTGAGCAGTTCTTC. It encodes CAWRYGGVEQFF.

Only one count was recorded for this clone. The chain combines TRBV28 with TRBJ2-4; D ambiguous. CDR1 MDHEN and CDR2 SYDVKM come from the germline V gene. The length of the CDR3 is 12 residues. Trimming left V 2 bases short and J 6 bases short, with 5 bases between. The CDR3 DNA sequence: TGTGCCAGCAGTTTAACCGGAAACATTCAGTACTTC. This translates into CASSLTGNIQYF. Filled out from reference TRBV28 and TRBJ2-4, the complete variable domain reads DVKVTQSSRYLVKRTGEKVFLECVQDMDHENMFWYRQDPGLGLRLIYFSYDVKMKEKGDIPEGYSVSREKKERFSLILESASTNQTSMYLCASSLTGNIQYFGAGTRLSVL.

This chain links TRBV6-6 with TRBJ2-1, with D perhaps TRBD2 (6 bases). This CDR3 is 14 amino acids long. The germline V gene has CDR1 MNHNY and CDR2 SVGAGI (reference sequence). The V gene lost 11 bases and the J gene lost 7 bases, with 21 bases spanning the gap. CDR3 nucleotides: TGTGCCGTATTGGCGGGGCTTCCGTCGAATGAGCAGTTCTTC. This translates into CAVLAGLPSNEQFF.

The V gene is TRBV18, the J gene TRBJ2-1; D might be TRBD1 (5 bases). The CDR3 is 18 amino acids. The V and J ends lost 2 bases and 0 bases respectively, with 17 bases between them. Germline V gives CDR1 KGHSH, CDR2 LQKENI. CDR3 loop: CASSPRLGKGSSYNEQFF. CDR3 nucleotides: TGTGCCAGCTCACCAAGGCTGGGAAAGGGGTCCTCCTACAATGAGCAGTTCTTC.

The CDR3 sequence is CASSMLAGSSHNEQFF. In DNA, the CDR3 is TGTGCCAGTAGTATGCTAGCGGGGTCGTCGCACAATGAGCAGTTCTTC. The gene calls are TRBV19 and TRBJ2-1, with 9 nucleotides matching TRBD2. Germline V gives CDR1 LNHDA, CDR2 SQIVND (reference sequence). CDR3 length equals 16 residues. Trimming at V came to 3 bases and at J to 5 bases, leaving 8 bases not matched to a gene.

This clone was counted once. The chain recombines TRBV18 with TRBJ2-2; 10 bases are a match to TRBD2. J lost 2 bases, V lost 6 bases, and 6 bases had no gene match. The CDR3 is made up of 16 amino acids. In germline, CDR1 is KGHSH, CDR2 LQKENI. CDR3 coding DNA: TGTGCCAGCTCTCTCAGGACTAGCGGCAACACCGGGGAGCTGTTTTTT. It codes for CASSLRTSGNTGELFF.

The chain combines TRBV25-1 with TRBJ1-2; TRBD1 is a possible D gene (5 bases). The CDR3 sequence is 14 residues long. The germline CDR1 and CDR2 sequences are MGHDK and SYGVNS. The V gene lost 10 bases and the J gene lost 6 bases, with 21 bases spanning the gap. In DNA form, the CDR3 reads TGTGCCAACACAACCCCGACAGCCCCTCATGGCTACACCTTC. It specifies CANTTPTAPHGYTF.

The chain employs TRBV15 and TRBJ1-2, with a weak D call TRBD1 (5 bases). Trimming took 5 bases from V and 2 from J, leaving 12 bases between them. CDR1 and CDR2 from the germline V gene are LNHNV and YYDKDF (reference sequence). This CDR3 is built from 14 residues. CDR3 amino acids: CATSRSRQNYGYTF. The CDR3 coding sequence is TGTGCCACCAGCCGGTCAAGACAGAACTATGGCTACACCTTC. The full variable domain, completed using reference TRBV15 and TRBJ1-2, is DAMVIQNPRYQVTQFGKPVTLSCSQTLNHNVMYWYQQKSSQAPKLLFHYYDKDFNNEADTPDNFQSRRPNTSFCFLDIRSPGLGDTAMYLCATSRSRQNYGYTFGSGTRLTVV.